This record looks at one T cell receptor beta chain sequence and its context. The antigen is unknown. Germline V gene lookup returns CDR1 SNHLY and CDR2 FYNNEI. There are 13 residues in the CDR3. The V and J ends lost 6 bases and 7 bases respectively, with 16 bases between them. The data were taken from a study of cytomegalovirus exposure and HLA in healthy donors. General study results and limits: Previous analysis showed most TCR beta V segments were productive about 87% or about 30% of the time.

Amplification used 60 Vbeta primers and 13 Jbeta primers. Sequencing used immunoSEQ multiplex PCR; TCRdb keeps in-frame clones, though not all of them. The sample has some 110,000 clones; over 65% are singletons. The origin of this receptor is a man aged 40-49 years in good health and CMV-seropositive. The V and J genes are TRBV2 and TRBJ2-7; possibly TRBD2 for D (6 bases). The sample taken for sequencing was PBMCs. The CDR3 region has the DNA TGTGCCAGCAGCGCGGGCCTCGCGGGGGAGCAGTACTTC. Amino acid sequence: CASSAGLAGEQYF.